This T cell receptor (beta chain) was captured by sequencing in a study of blood T cell repertoires in COVID-19 (dated by TCRdb to the early 2020s). Concerning the study at large: Samples covering the acute and convalescent phases of COVID-19 were provided by collaborators in the United States, Italy and Spain. Subjects who had been exposed to COVID-19, were actively infected with it, or had recovered from it provided the deeply sampled blood TCRbeta repertoires that made up the dataset. Where available, HLA class I and class II types were obtained from metadata supplied by the sample provider rather than from assay-based typing. Nearly every sample came with metadata listing a de-identified subject ID, COVID-19 status, age in years and sex. The repertoires were released in a freely available public database intended as a resource for research on the immune response to SARS-CoV-2. The material from the prospective study consisted of cDNA or gDNA derived from T cells, B-cell-depleted T cells, or PBMCs. Samples were obtained from the ongoing ImmuneRACE study (first 160 participants) and from about 1,300 subjects provided by 6 global collaborators.

Each collaborating institution followed its own protocols to collect whole blood in K2EDTA tubes. Collaborator samples were shipped for TCRbeta analysis as frozen whole blood, isolated PBMCs, or DNA extracted from either sample type. From the cysteine up to the phenylalanine, the CDR3 has a length of 16 residues. Just CDR3 DNA is preserved here, 48 bases in frame from base 1. CDR1 and CDR2 are drawn from the germline V gene: SGHRS, YFSETQ. Results and caveats for the whole study, not just this receptor: How much clinical and demographic metadata was included differed by source and by participant, and the metadata was provided uncurated.

TCRbeta CDR3 regions were amplified from genomic DNA by means of the immunoSEQ Assay, a bias-controlled multiplex PCR. Concerning the study's data processing: Nucleated cell counts per sample were estimated from amplification of reference gene primers within the assay. To quantify the absolute abundance of each unique TCRbeta CDR3 rearrangement, sequence reads were collapsed and filtered. For each sample, productive Simpson clonality was calculated by taking the square root of Simpson's diversity index across productive rearrangements. Sourced from immuneACCESS, this table was stored by TCRdb with only in-frame sequences that have V and J called. A share of the clones is absent; for the studies checked, an unresolved V gene accounts for under half, and the remainder has no known explanation. V, J and clone size are those of that table, while D and trimming were read from the DNA. The sample table records over 200,000 clones; roughly 80% of these occur just once. 15% to 20% of the sample comes from the top ten.

This clone came up a few times. What this receptor recognizes is not known. Relative to the germline gene, one junction end is altered; a read error may explain this. Here the chain combines TRBV5-1 and TRBJ2-7; 13 junctional bases match TRBD2. The origin of this receptor is a woman over 75 with active or convalescent COVID-19. Sequencing used peripheral blood. In nucleotide form, the sequence is TGCGCCAGCAGCTTGGGAGGGACTAGCGGGAAAGCCGAGCAGTGCTTC. This codes for CASSLGGTSGKAEQCF.